The present TCR beta chain was sequenced within a study of memory CD4+ T cells and cytomegalovirus serostatus (dated by TCRdb to the late 2010s). General notes on the study: The 33 healthy Belgian adults in the cohort included 9 who were CMV seropositive and 24 who were CMV seronegative. CD4+ memory TCRbeta repertoires of a Belgian cohort with known cytomegalovirus serostatus were sequenced in order to replicate a published TCR-based CMV serostatus classifier. What the authors observed across the whole study: The results were interpreted as suggesting that the CMV-associated TCR signature is largely present in the CD4+ memory repertoire. A median bootstrapped AUC of almost 0.96 with a 95% CI of 0.76-1.00 was achieved on the Belgian cohort by the original-framework classifier. For CMV serostatus prediction, a median bootstrapped AUC of about 0.96 was reached with the original framework, and a median bootstrapped AUC of approximately 0.89 was reached with a US-trained random forest. Among the roughly 160 previously reported CMV-associated TCRbeta sequences, 67 showed up in the CD4+ memory repertoires, with each one found in between one and five individuals. Only CD4+CD45RO+ memory cells were sequenced, unlike the original study, which covered naive and memory CD4+ and CD8+ populations.

A FACSAria II was used to sort memory CD4+ T cells, defined as single viable CD3+CD4+CD8-CD45RO+ cells. CMV serostatus was determined with a Roche Elecsys assay detecting serum IgG against CMV pp150, pp28, p38 and p52. After thawing, total CD4+ T cells were enriched by positive selection with CD4 magnetic microbeads. The samples came from a different study that was designed specifically to examine the CD4+ T cell memory repertoire. Peripheral blood mononuclear cells were isolated and cryopreserved according to standard operating procedures, and serum was stored at -80 degrees C. The staining relied on CD3-PerCP (BW264/56), CD4-APC (RPA-T4), CD45RO-PE (UCHT1) and CD8-Pacific Orange (3B5) antibodies, and Sytox blue was used to exclude non-viable cells. Reading the germline V gene (reference sequence) gives CDR1 LNHNV and CDR2 YYDKDF. Counted from cysteine to phenylalanine, this CDR3 has 13 amino acids. The sequence is cut down to CDR3 DNA, 39 bases in frame from base 1. Deletion took 5 bases off V and 6 bases off J, with a span of 10 bases between the germline ends.

Genomic DNA was extracted from sorted cells with the Quick-DNA Microprep Kit. TCRbeta DNA was amplified with the immunoSEQ hsTCRbeta kit following the manufacturer's protocol. TCRbeta libraries were sequenced on an Illumina MiSeq instrument. The published analysis was carried out like this. Once out-of-frame sequences had been removed, more than 2 million distinct TCRbeta sequences were left, which works out to an average of approximately 63,000 per individual. Each individual was scored using the number of 150 to 200 previously reported CMV-associated TCRbeta sequences that the individual carried and the total number of productive distinct TCRbeta sequences. A beta-binomial model was reimplemented in Python, and scikit-learn random forests with default parameters were trained on US cohort data. Classifier performance on the Belgian cohort was summarized as median AUC with percentile confidence intervals over 10,000 bootstrap iterations. This immuneACCESS table, as held by TCRdb, lists in-frame sequences with V and J called but not all clones. Of the missing ones, under half trace to an unresolved V gene in checked studies; the others have no known cause. That table supplies the V and J calls and clone size; D and trimming were determined from the DNA. For this sample there are around 61,000 clones; over 80% appear just once. Jointly, the top ten make up approximately 0.43% of the sample.

To note about this clone: Its cognate antigen has yet to be identified. Base qualities are not at hand, and no much larger clone is one base apart.

The TCR comes from an adult in good health and CMV-seronegative. The sequence links TRBV15 to TRBJ1-4, with TRBD1 perhaps the D gene, on 5 matching bases. Sequences were obtained from memory CD4+ T cells from blood. The nucleotide sequence reads TGTGCCACCAGCGTTGGGGGTGATGAAAAACTGTTTTTT. This sequence encodes CATSVGGDEKLFF.